What follows describes a single TCR beta chain. This specimen comes from a study of T cell responses to AZD1222 COVID-19 vaccine. Here immunoSEQ multiplex PCR was the method, and the copy in TCRdb shows in-frame clones only, minus some. The sample yields around 83,000 clones, 92% seen once. The length of the CDR3 is 14 residues. The germline V gene encodes CDR1 SEHNR and CDR2 FQNEAQ (reference sequence). Trimming cost V 5 bases and J 6 bases, with 17 bases left between them. This specimen consisted of peripheral blood, obtained on day 0 of AZD1222 vaccination. The origin of this receptor is an adult in good health. The chain combines TRBV7-9 with TRBJ2-7; possible D gene TRBD2, 7 bases. The CDR3 sequence is CASSAYGGPLEQYF. The CDR3 nucleotides read TGTGCCAGCAGCGCTTACGGGGGGCCGCTCGAGCAGTACTTC.